This is a list of T cell receptor beta chains from one sample in a study of OX40 agonist ivuxolimab in advanced cancers. Assay: immunoSEQ multiplex PCR; the TCRdb copy retains only in-frame clones and omits some. This repertoire shows 50,000 or so clones, approximately 90% found once; its top ten account for approximately 7.9%. The input for sequencing was CD4+ or CD8+ T cells sorted from blood, taken in a trial of the OX40 agonist ivuxolimab. The receptors shown here come from an adult with an advanced solid tumor such as melanoma, head and neck, liver or kidney cancer. The CDR3 runs from the conserved cysteine through the conserved F or W. D genes are given only for firm matches. Clone sizes are given selectively: once, few, many, or a class where the clone is expanded.

CDR3 protein: CASSLVLAEHTDTQYF
CDR3 DNA: TGTGCCAGCAGTTTAGTGCTAGCGGAGCACACAGATACGCAGTATTTT
J gene: TRBJ2-3
D gene: TRBD2
V gene: TRBV28
clone size: NA

CDR3 protein: CATSRDLGVSEQYF
CDR3 DNA: TGTGCCACCAGCAGAGATCTGGGGGTATCCGAGCAGTACTTC
J gene: TRBJ2-7
D gene: NA
V gene: TRBV15
clone size: NA

CDR3 protein: CASSLGSTQPQHF
CDR3 DNA: TGCGCCAGCAGCCTCGGGTCCACCCAGCCCCAGCATTTT
J gene: TRBJ1-5
D gene: NA
V gene: TRBV4-1
clone size: NA

CDR3 protein: CASSQNNEQFF
CDR3 DNA: TGCGCCAGCAGCCAGAACAATGAGCAGTTCTTC
J gene: TRBJ2-1
D gene: NA
V gene: TRBV4-3
clone size: NA

CDR3 protein: CASSLFRETQYF
CDR3 DNA: TGTGCCAGCAGCTTATTCCGGGAGACCCAGTACTTC
J gene: TRBJ2-5
D gene: NA
V gene: TRBV7-6
clone size: once

CDR3 protein: CASSRDRMNTEAFF
CDR3 DNA: TGTGCCAGCAGCCGGGACAGGATGAACACTGAAGCTTTCTTT
J gene: TRBJ1-1
D gene: TRBD1
V gene: TRBV11-2
clone size: NA

CDR3 protein: CASRIGLAFYNEQFF
CDR3 DNA: TGTGCCAGCAGAATAGGACTAGCGTTCTACAATGAGCAGTTCTTC
J gene: TRBJ2-1
D gene: TRBD2
V gene: TRBV28
clone size: NA

CDR3 protein: CASSMFGGSNQPQHF
CDR3 DNA: TGTGCCAGTAGTATGTTCGGGGGTTCCAATCAGCCCCAGCATTTT
J gene: TRBJ1-5
D gene: NA
V gene: TRBV19
clone size: once

CDR3 protein: CASSPLENTEAFF
CDR3 DNA: TGTGCCAGCAGCCCCCTAGAGAACACTGAAGCTTTCTTT
J gene: TRBJ1-1
D gene: NA
V gene: TRBV9
clone size: NA

CDR3 protein: CASSLGPGVDYGYTF
CDR3 DNA: TGTGCCAGCAGCTTGGGGCCAGGGGTGGACTATGGCTACACCTTC
J gene: TRBJ1-2
D gene: NA
V gene: TRBV5-6
clone size: NA

CDR3 protein: CASSPSTPGDEQYF
CDR3 DNA: TGTGCCAGTAGCCCCTCGACCCCTGGAGACGAGCAGTACTTC
J gene: TRBJ2-7
D gene: NA
V gene: TRBV19
clone size: NA

CDR3 protein: CASSLGPVNTEAFF
CDR3 DNA: TGTGCCAGCAGCTTAGGGCCAGTGAACACTGAAGCTTTCTTT
J gene: TRBJ1-1
D gene: NA
V gene: TRBV7-6
clone size: NA

CDR3 protein: CATSRDFIFTPTNEKLFF
CDR3 DNA: TGTGCCACCAGCAGAGATTTTATCTTCACCCCAACTAATGAAAAACTGTTTTTT
J gene: TRBJ1-4
D gene: NA
V gene: TRBV15
clone size: NA

CDR3 protein: CASSQDSGPIEKLFF
CDR3 DNA: TGCGCCAGCAGCCAAGACTCCGGGCCTATCGAAAAACTGTTTTTT
J gene: TRBJ1-4
D gene: NA
V gene: TRBV4-3
clone size: NA

CDR3 protein: CASSLAGGDYATEAFF
CDR3 DNA: TGTGCCAGCAGCTTGGCCGGGGGCGACTATGCCACTGAAGCTTTCTTT
J gene: TRBJ1-1
D gene: NA
V gene: TRBV5-8
clone size: NA

CDR3 protein: CSVSGGPSSGNTIYF
CDR3 DNA: TGCAGCGTTTCGGGGGGCCCTAGCTCTGGAAACACCATATATTTT
J gene: TRBJ1-3
D gene: NA
V gene: TRBV29-1
clone size: medium-sized

CDR3 protein: CAWSVPSPNTGELFF
CDR3 DNA: TGTGCCTGGAGTGTGCCCAGCCCGAACACCGGGGAGCTGTTTTTT
J gene: TRBJ2-2
D gene: NA
V gene: TRBV30
clone size: NA

CDR3 protein: CSVDGLAGVYEQYF
CDR3 DNA: TGCAGCGTTGATGGTCTAGCGGGAGTATACGAGCAGTACTTC
J gene: TRBJ2-7
D gene: TRBD2
V gene: TRBV29-1
clone size: NA

CDR3 protein: CASSHFRPLGLENTGELFF
CDR3 DNA: TGCGCCAGCAGCCATTTTCGTCCGTTGGGACTCGAGAACACCGGGGAGCTGTTTTTT
J gene: TRBJ2-2
D gene: NA
V gene: TRBV4-3
clone size: NA

CDR3 protein: CASSPDRGGGYTF
CDR3 DNA: TGTGCCAGCAGCCCCGACAGGGGGGGCGGCTACACCTTC
J gene: TRBJ1-2
D gene: TRBD1
V gene: TRBV7-6
clone size: NA

CDR3 protein: CASSQDRSMNTEAFF
CDR3 DNA: TGCGCCAGCAGCCAAGATCGCAGTATGAACACTGAAGCTTTCTTT
J gene: TRBJ1-1
D gene: NA
V gene: TRBV4-1
clone size: once

CDR3 protein: CASSLPQGVNTEAFF
CDR3 DNA: TGTGCCAGCAGCTTACCCCAGGGGGTGAACACTGAAGCTTTCTTT
J gene: TRBJ1-1
D gene: TRBD1
V gene: TRBV13
clone size: once

CDR3 protein: CASNLLAGGLLDTQYF
CDR3 DNA: TGTGCCAGCAATTTACTAGCGGGAGGATTGCTAGATACGCAGTATTTT
J gene: TRBJ2-3
D gene: TRBD2
V gene: TRBV28
clone size: NA

CDR3 protein: CASSPQDYGYTF
CDR3 DNA: TGTGCCAGTAGTCCCCAAGACTATGGCTACACCTTC
J gene: TRBJ1-2
D gene: NA
V gene: TRBV19
clone size: NA

CDR3 protein: CASSSAGGYGYTF
CDR3 DNA: TGTGCCAGCAGCTCGGCAGGGGGGTATGGCTACACCTTC
J gene: TRBJ1-2
D gene: TRBD1
V gene: TRBV6-5
clone size: NA

CDR3 protein: CASSPADRETQYF
CDR3 DNA: TGTGCCAGCAGCCCGGCAGACAGGGAGACCCAGTACTTC
J gene: TRBJ2-5
D gene: NA
V gene: TRBV5-4
clone size: NA

CDR3 protein: CASSLLITGYEQYF
CDR3 DNA: TGTGCCAGCAGCTTGCTGATAACCGGCTACGAGCAGTACTTC
J gene: TRBJ2-7
D gene: NA
V gene: TRBV11-2
clone size: few

CDR3 protein: CASSPGSGANVLTF
CDR3 DNA: TGTGCCAGCAGCCCCGGGTCTGGGGCCAACGTCCTGACTTTC
J gene: TRBJ2-6
D gene: NA
V gene: TRBV9
clone size: NA

CDR3 protein: CASSLDDNEQFF
CDR3 DNA: TGTGCCAGCAGCTTAGACGACAATGAGCAGTTCTTC
J gene: TRBJ2-1
D gene: NA
V gene: TRBV11-3
clone size: NA

CDR3 protein: CASSLGQVDQYF
CDR3 DNA: TGTGCCAGCAGCTTGGGACAGGTAGATCAGTACTTC
J gene: TRBJ2-4
D gene: TRBD1
V gene: TRBV11-2
clone size: NA

CDR3 protein: CASASGGYNEQFF
CDR3 DNA: TGTGCCAGCGCGTCGGGGGGTTACAATGAGCAGTTCTTC
J gene: TRBJ2-1
D gene: TRBD2
V gene: TRBV27
clone size: once

CDR3 protein: CAISETPGQGPTEAFF
CDR3 DNA: TGTGCCATCAGTGAGACCCCTGGACAGGGCCCCACTGAAGCTTTCTTT
J gene: TRBJ1-1
D gene: TRBD1
V gene: TRBV10-3
clone size: NA

CDR3 protein: CASSQDSGFGYTF
CDR3 DNA: TGCGCCAGCAGCCAAGATTCAGGGTTTGGCTACACCTTC
J gene: TRBJ1-2
D gene: NA
V gene: TRBV4-1
clone size: NA

CDR3 protein: CASSPGNPSYEQYF
CDR3 DNA: TGCGCCAGCAGCCCCGGGAACCCCTCCTACGAGCAGTACTTC
J gene: TRBJ2-7
D gene: NA
V gene: TRBV4-3
clone size: NA

CDR3 protein: CAWSVLTETEAFF
CDR3 DNA: TGTGCCTGGAGTGTACTAACGGAGACTGAAGCTTTCTTT
J gene: TRBJ1-1
D gene: NA
V gene: TRBV30
clone size: NA

CDR3 protein: CASSEEWDIGYNEQFF
CDR3 DNA: TGTGCCAGCAGTGAAGAGTGGGACATTGGCTACAATGAGCAGTTCTTC
J gene: TRBJ2-1
D gene: NA
V gene: TRBV2
clone size: few

CDR3 protein: CASSSTSSYEQYF
CDR3 DNA: TGCGCCAGCAGCTCAACGAGCTCCTACGAGCAGTACTTC
J gene: TRBJ2-7
D gene: NA
V gene: TRBV5-1
clone size: NA

CDR3 protein: CASSPDLAGVYNEQFF
CDR3 DNA: TGTGCCAGTAGTCCAGATCTAGCAGGGGTGTACAATGAGCAGTTCTTC
J gene: TRBJ2-1
D gene: NA
V gene: TRBV19
clone size: NA

CDR3 protein: CATSRDRGPMDSPLHF
CDR3 DNA: TGTGCCACCAGCAGAGACAGGGGTCCTATGGATTCACCCCTCCACTTT
J gene: TRBJ1-6
D gene: NA
V gene: TRBV15
clone size: NA

CDR3 protein: CASSFGTGYLQFF
CDR3 DNA: TGTGCCAGCAGTTTTGGGACAGGGTATTTGCAGTTCTTC
J gene: TRBJ2-1
D gene: TRBD1
V gene: TRBV27
clone size: NA

CDR3 protein: CASSRQGSSYEQYF
CDR3 DNA: TGTGCCAGCAGCAGACAGGGGAGCTCCTACGAGCAGTACTTC
J gene: TRBJ2-7
D gene: TRBD1
V gene: TRBV25-1
clone size: NA

CDR3 protein: CASSQIEGGGTDTQYF
CDR3 DNA: TGCGCCAGCAGCCAAATAGAGGGAGGGGGCACAGATACGCAGTATTTT
J gene: TRBJ2-3
D gene: TRBD2
V gene: TRBV4-1
clone size: once

CDR3 protein: CATRGGRTGELFF
CDR3 DNA: TGTGCCACCAGGGGGGGTCGGACCGGGGAGCTGTTTTTT
J gene: TRBJ2-2
D gene: NA
V gene: TRBV13
clone size: NA

CDR3 protein: CASSLGVGSNQPQHF
CDR3 DNA: TGTGCCAGCAGCTTGGGAGTAGGCAGCAATCAGCCCCAGCATTTT
J gene: TRBJ1-5
D gene: NA
V gene: TRBV5-5
clone size: NA

CDR3 protein: CASHGAYNSPLHF
CDR3 DNA: TGTGCCAGTCACGGGGCCTATAATTCACCCCTCCACTTT
J gene: TRBJ1-6
D gene: NA
V gene: TRBV27
clone size: few

CDR3 protein: CASSQDVTGVNQPQHF
CDR3 DNA: TGCGCCAGCAGCCAAGACGTTACAGGGGTAAATCAGCCCCAGCATTTT
J gene: TRBJ1-5
D gene: TRBD1
V gene: TRBV4-3
clone size: NA

CDR3 protein: CASSWYLGDYEQYF
CDR3 DNA: TGTGCCAGCAGCTGGTACTTGGGGGACTACGAGCAGTACTTC
J gene: TRBJ2-7
D gene: NA
V gene: TRBV7-2
clone size: medium-sized

CDR3 protein: CAISESSGEADTQYF
CDR3 DNA: TGTGCCATCAGTGAGTCGAGCGGGGAAGCAGATACGCAGTATTTT
J gene: TRBJ2-3
D gene: TRBD2
V gene: TRBV10-3
clone size: NA

CDR3 protein: CSVEADTSYEQYF
CDR3 DNA: TGCAGCGTTGAGGCAGATACCTCCTACGAGCAGTACTTC
J gene: TRBJ2-7
D gene: NA
V gene: TRBV29-1
clone size: NA

CDR3 protein: CASSLIRVSGANVLTF
CDR3 DNA: TGTGCCAGCAGTTTAATCAGGGTCTCTGGGGCCAACGTCCTGACTTTC
J gene: TRBJ2-6
D gene: NA
V gene: TRBV27
clone size: NA

CDR3 protein: CASSVAIGGTYEQYF
CDR3 DNA: TGTGCCAGCAGCGTAGCGATCGGGGGGACCTACGAGCAGTACTTC
J gene: TRBJ2-7
D gene: TRBD2
V gene: TRBV9
clone size: NA

CDR3 protein: CASSFQGSPYEQYF
CDR3 DNA: TGTGCCAGCAGTTTTCAGGGGTCACCTTACGAGCAGTACTTC
J gene: TRBJ2-7
D gene: NA
V gene: TRBV27
clone size: NA

CDR3 protein: CASSWTSGSRGEQFF
CDR3 DNA: TGTGCCAGTAGTTGGACTAGCGGGAGTCGGGGTGAGCAGTTCTTC
J gene: TRBJ2-1
D gene: TRBD2
V gene: TRBV19
clone size: NA

CDR3 protein: CASNTATYSNQPQHF
CDR3 DNA: TGTGCCAGCAATACGGCCACCTATAGCAATCAGCCCCAGCATTTT
J gene: TRBJ1-5
D gene: NA
V gene: TRBV6-4
clone size: NA

CDR3 protein: CASRRSTGYTEAFF
CDR3 DNA: TGTGCCAGTAGGCGATCGACAGGGTACACTGAAGCTTTCTTT
J gene: TRBJ1-1
D gene: TRBD1
V gene: TRBV19
clone size: NA

CDR3 protein: CASSLVQVVHTEAFF
CDR3 DNA: TGTGCCAGCAGTTTAGTACAGGTGGTACACACTGAAGCTTTCTTT
J gene: TRBJ1-1
D gene: NA
V gene: TRBV27
clone size: once

CDR3 protein: CAGSEFGGSVREKLFF
CDR3 DNA: TGTGCCGGCAGTGAGTTTGGCGGCAGCGTTAGGGAAAAACTGTTTTTT
J gene: TRBJ1-4
D gene: NA
V gene: TRBV6-4
clone size: NA

CDR3 protein: CASGTSGRAGETQYF
CDR3 DNA: TGTGCCAGCGGGACTAGCGGGAGGGCCGGGGAGACCCAGTACTTC
J gene: TRBJ2-5
D gene: TRBD2
V gene: TRBV30
clone size: once

CDR3 protein: CASSISGETYNEQFF
CDR3 DNA: TGTGCCAGTAGTATTTCGGGGGAAACCTACAATGAGCAGTTCTTC
J gene: TRBJ2-1
D gene: NA
V gene: TRBV19
clone size: NA

CDR3 protein: CASSVGALAGELNTIYF
CDR3 DNA: TGTGCCAGCAGCGTAGGGGCCCTTGCGGGGGAACTAAACACCATATATTTT
J gene: TRBJ1-3
D gene: NA
V gene: TRBV9
clone size: NA